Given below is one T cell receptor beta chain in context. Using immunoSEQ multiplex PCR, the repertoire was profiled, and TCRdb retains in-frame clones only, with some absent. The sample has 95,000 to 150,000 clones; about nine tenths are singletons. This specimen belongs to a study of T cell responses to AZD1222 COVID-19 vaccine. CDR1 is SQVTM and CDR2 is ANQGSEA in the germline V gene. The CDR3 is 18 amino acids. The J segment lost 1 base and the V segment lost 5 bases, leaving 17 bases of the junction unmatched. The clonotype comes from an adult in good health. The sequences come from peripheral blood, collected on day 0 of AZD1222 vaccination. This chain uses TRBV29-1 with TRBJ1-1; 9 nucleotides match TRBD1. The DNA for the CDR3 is TGCAGCGTTTTATTACAGGGGGCGATTCAGAAGGGGAACACTGAAGCTTTCTTT. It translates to CSVLLQGAIQKGNTEAFF.